This TCR beta chain was captured by sequencing in a study of STAT3 mutations in large granular lymphocyte leukemia. Only one count was recorded for this clone. Its cognate antigen is unknown. Generated by immunoSEQ multiplex PCR, the TCRdb table keeps only in-frame clones and is missing some. The table includes 8,800 or so clones, 92% detected once. Findings and caveats of the study: In several patients, dominant TCR clone burden exceeded STAT3 mutant burden, suggesting STAT3 mutation arose secondarily. After therapy, about 30% of the 18 patients switched clonotypes, all new clones STAT3 wild type. At least one immunodominant TCR beta clonotype appeared in every T-cell large granular lymphocyte leukemia patient.

The CDR3 contains 16 residues. The germline CDR1 and CDR2 sequences are MNHNS and SASEGT. Trimming shortened V by 6 bases and J by 5 bases, and 20 bases separated the two germline ends. The specimen sequenced was peripheral blood mononuclear cells. The receptor's source is a man aged 60-69 years with T-cell large granular lymphocyte leukemia. Some clones in this sample may be carry-over from other donors' samples. This sequence joins TRBV6-1 and TRBJ2-1; no clear D gene. CDR3 region: CASSEYPRLRNNEQFF. The CDR3 nucleotides read TGTGCCAGCAGCGAATACCCCAGGCTCCGTAACAATGAGCAGTTCTTC.